This T cell receptor (beta chain) was recorded in a study of blood T cell repertoires in COVID-19. Turning to the study itself: The United States, Italy and Spain provided the acute and convalescent COVID-19 samples. PBMCs, B-cell-depleted T cells, or T cells provided the cDNA or gDNA that made up the material.

How the authors handled the data: Researchers report that nucleated cell counts were estimated from reference gene primer amplification. Method: immunoSEQ multiplex PCR; TCRdb's copy keeps in-frame clones and lacks some. That table supplies the V and J calls and clone size; D and trimming were determined from the DNA. The sample lists around 99,000 clones, around 79% seen once, with approximately 18% in the top ten. The sequence came from a woman aged 80 or older with active or convalescent COVID-19. The sample taken for sequencing was peripheral blood.

DNA for the CDR3: TGTGCCAGCTCCGAGGGGGCAGGGATCGGTGAAAAACTGTTTTTT. This sequence encodes CASSEGAGIGEKLFF. The chain is built from TRBV18 and TRBJ1-4; 7 nucleotides line up with TRBD1. Trimming removed 6 bases from V and 7 bases from J; junction bases left unmatched: 11. Germline V gives CDR1 KGHSH, CDR2 LQKENI. The CDR3 is 15 residues long.